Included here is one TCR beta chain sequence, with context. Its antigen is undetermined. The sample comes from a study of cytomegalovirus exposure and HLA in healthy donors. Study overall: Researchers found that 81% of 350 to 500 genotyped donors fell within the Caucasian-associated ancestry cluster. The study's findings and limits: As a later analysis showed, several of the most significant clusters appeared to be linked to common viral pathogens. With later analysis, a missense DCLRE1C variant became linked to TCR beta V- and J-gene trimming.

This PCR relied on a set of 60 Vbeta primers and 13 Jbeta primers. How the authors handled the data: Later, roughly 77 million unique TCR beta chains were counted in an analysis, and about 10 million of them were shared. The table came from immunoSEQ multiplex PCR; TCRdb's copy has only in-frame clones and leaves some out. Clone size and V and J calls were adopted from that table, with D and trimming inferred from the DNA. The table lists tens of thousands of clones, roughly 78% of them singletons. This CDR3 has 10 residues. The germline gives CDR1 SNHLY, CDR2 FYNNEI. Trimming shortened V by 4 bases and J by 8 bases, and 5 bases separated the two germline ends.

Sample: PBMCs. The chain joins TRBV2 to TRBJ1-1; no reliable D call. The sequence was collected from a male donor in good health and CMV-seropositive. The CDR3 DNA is TGTGCCAGCAGTGTCTACGAAGCTTTCTTT. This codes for CASSVYEAFF.